This T cell receptor beta chain was identified during a study of metastatic and nonmetastatic thyroid tumors. For the study at large: Repertoire data that came from the blood and tumor or nodule tissue of malignant and benign thyroid patients were compared.

This clone was picked up many times. The target antigen is unknown. Per the study methods: Using the CDR3 differences seen across clinicopathological groups, the authors built a distant-metastasis classifier for papillary thyroid cancer, which was meant to discriminate distant-metastatic patients. Using MiXCR, TCRdb re-called clones from the PCR reads. The V and J calls were not made by the authors but by TCRdb's processing. In the table there are 35,000 to 45,000 clones, less than 25% of which are singletons. Nobody among the patients had been given any treatment before thyroid surgery. Study outcomes and limitations: Significantly higher TCR beta diversity was reportedly seen in malignant thyroid tumors than benign nodules, in blood and tumor.

Material for sequencing was blood. The clonotype originates from a female donor with papillary thyroid cancer or a benign thyroid nodule (not recorded which). Some clones in this sample may be carry-over from other donors' samples.

The CDR3 DNA follows: TGTGCCAGCAGCTTGGATCCTCCGGGGACCAGCACAGATACGCAGTATTTT. Amino acid sequence: CASSLDPPGTSTDTQYF. The gene calls are TRBV5-4 and TRBJ2-3, with D perhaps given as TRBD1 or TRBD2 (5 bases each). The germline CDR1 and CDR2 sequences are SGHNT and YYREEE (reference sequence). V was clipped by 0 bases and J by 0 bases, with 14 bases between them. The CDR3 is 17 residues long.